The next 6 T cell receptor beta chains were all read from a single sample in a study of T cell changes during pregnancy in multiple sclerosis. Clones were read by immunoSEQ multiplex PCR, and TCRdb kept only the in-frame ones, dropping some. The sample carries tens of thousands of clones, over 75% recorded once. This specimen was peripheral blood, taken in the first trimester of pregnancy. The origin of the receptors is a female donor in good health, enrolled as a control in a pregnancy study.

J is TRBJ2-5 and V is TRBV19; the match to TRBD1 covers 9 bases. This CDR3 contains 15 residues. With V trimmed by 4 bases and J by 0 bases, 3 bases remained unmatched. CDR1 and CDR2 (germline): LNHDA, SQIVND (reference sequence). As DNA, the CDR3 is TGTGCCAGTAGTACTGGACAGGGGTACCAAGAGACCCAGTACTTC. Amino acids: CASSTGQGYQETQYF.

V usage is TRBV27 and J usage is TRBJ2-1, with TRBD2 identical over 12 bases. Trimming cost V 5 bases and J 6 bases; bases outside gene matches: 11. The length of the CDR3 is 17 residues. CDR1 and CDR2 (germline): MNHEY, SMNVEV (reference sequence). The DNA of the CDR3 is TGTGCCAGCAGTCAACCCCTCCTAGCGGGAGGGCCCAATGAGCAGTTCTTC. Translation gives CASSQPLLAGGPNEQFF.

J is TRBJ2-1 and V is TRBV2, with D perhaps TRBD1 (7 bases). Germline lookup yields CDR1 SNHLY and CDR2 FYNNEI. This CDR3 comprises 15 residues. The germline V and J ends were trimmed by 3 bases and 4 bases, with 13 bases remaining between them. The CDR3 DNA is TGTGCCAGCAGTGAGCGGGACAGCCGTTACAATGAGCAGTTCTTC. Protein product: CASSERDSRYNEQFF.

This clone was counted a single time. The genes are TRBV7-6 and TRBJ1-4; possible D gene TRBD1, 5 bases. Trimming shortened V by 5 bases and J by 5 bases, and 12 bases separated the two germline ends. CDR1 is SGHVS, CDR2 FNYEAQ, per germline. There are 14 residues in the CDR3. CDR3: CASSLAGINEKLFF. CDR3 nucleotides: TGTGCCAGCAGCCTTGCAGGGATCAATGAAAAACTGTTTTTT.

The chain couples TRBV5-6 to TRBJ1-2; D gene uncertain. The germline CDR1 and CDR2 sequences are SGHDT and YYEEEE. The CDR3 is 13 residues long. Deletions cut 0 bases from V and 7 bases from J, with 10 bases between. For the CDR3, the DNA is TGTGCCAGCAGCTTGGCCGGGTCTGGTGGCTACACCTTC. Protein product: CASSLAGSGGYTF.

The chain uses TRBV19 and TRBJ1-5; D might be TRBD1 (5 bases). The CDR3 has 16 residues. In germline, CDR1 is LNHDA, CDR2 SQIVND (reference sequence). Trimming took 5 bases from V and 6 from J, leaving 20 bases between them. The CDR3 protein is CASSPHWGEEGQPQHF. As DNA, the CDR3 is TGTGCCAGTAGTCCGCATTGGGGGGAAGAGGGTCAGCCCCAGCATTTT.